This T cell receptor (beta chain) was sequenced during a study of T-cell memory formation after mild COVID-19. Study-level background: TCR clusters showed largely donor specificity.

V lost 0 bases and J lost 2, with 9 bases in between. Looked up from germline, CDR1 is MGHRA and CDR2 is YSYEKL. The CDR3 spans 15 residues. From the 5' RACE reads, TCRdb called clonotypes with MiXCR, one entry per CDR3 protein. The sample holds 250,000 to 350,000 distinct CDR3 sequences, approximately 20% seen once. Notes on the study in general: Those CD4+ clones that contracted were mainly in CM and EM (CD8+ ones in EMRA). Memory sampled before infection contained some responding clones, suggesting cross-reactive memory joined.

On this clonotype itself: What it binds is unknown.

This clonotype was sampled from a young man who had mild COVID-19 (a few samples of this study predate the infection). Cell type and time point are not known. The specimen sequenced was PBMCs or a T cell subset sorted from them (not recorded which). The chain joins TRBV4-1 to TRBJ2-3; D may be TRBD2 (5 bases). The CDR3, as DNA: TGCGCCAGCAGCCAAGATCGACTACTCACAGATACGCAGTATTTT. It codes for CASSQDRLLTDTQYF.